What follows describes a single T cell receptor beta chain. Its target is not known. The CDR3 totals 15 residues. The ends were cut back, 3 bases at V and 2 bases at J, with 12 bases in the middle. The germline gives CDR1 MNHNS, CDR2 SASEGT. This table comes from immunoSEQ multiplex PCR, and its TCRdb copy is limited to in-frame clones, with some not included. Of about 100,000 clones in the sample, just under 95% were seen once. The data stem from a study of cytomegalovirus exposure and HLA in healthy donors. Study overall: The approximately 670 first-cohort repertoires and the 130 or so validation repertoires shared the same platform, a later analysis reported.

Notes on the study in general: The listing of 150 or so TCR beta chains classed them as cytomegalovirus-associated. Most sequenced TCRs were rare (though some public TCRs occurred in many donors). Reports indicated that the classifier achieved high specificity and sensitivity in diagnosing cytomegalovirus status.

Material: PBMCs. The chain employs TRBV6-1 and TRBJ2-3; D possibly corresponds to TRBD2 (5 bases). The sequence was collected from a woman aged 18 to 35 in good health and CMV-seronegative. The CDR3 DNA reads TGTGCCAGCAGTGAGAGGGCGTCCTTCACAGATACGCAGTATTTT. Its translation is CASSERASFTDTQYF.